This T cell receptor beta chain is drawn from a study of CD8+CD57+ T cells in acquired aplastic anemia listed by TCRdb under 2018. Regarding the complete study: Extracted DNA from sorted CD4+ and CD8+ cells averaged around 3.2 ug, ranging from roughly 0.19 to 27.4 ug. A CD8+CD57+ expansion meant a frequency higher than the mean frequency seen in healthy subjects. What the authors observed across the whole study: Although 25 to 30 CD8+ CDR3 sequences were shared by patients and controls, these sequences appeared highly expressed in patients and within the immunodominant clones of patients. No significant difference in CD8+ Simpson's diversity was found between patients and healthy controls (P=0.060).

V loses 4 bases, J loses 5 bases, and the germline ends lie 11 bases apart. Inclusive of the bounding cysteine and phenylalanine, the CDR3 is 13 residues long. CDR3 DNA only is kept here, 39 bases in frame from base 1. From the germline V gene, CDR1 is SGHVS and CDR2 is FQNEAQ. Genomic DNA was used as template for profiling of TCR beta VDJ combinations and CDR3 sequences. TCR repertoire sequencing was run on an Illumina HiSeq 2000. The authors processed their data as follows. TRBV/TRBJ rearrangement plots, CDR3 size and DJ length profiles, and Simpson's diversity index were used to assess repertoires. The most abundant DNA sequence in the deep sequencing data was taken as the immunodominant clone. CDR3 amino acid sequences were screened for sharing across subjects and were compared with published repertoires and the VDJdb database. The raw public reads went through TCRdb reprocessing: fastp at Q25, MiXCR clone calling, in-frame beta chains kept. Every distinct CDR3 protein forms one entry, paired with its most common genes and DNA. TCRdb assigned the V and J calls; the authors' analysis was not used. Present in this sample are 180,000 or so distinct CDR3 sequences, around 48% of which were seen just once. Together, the top ten hold approximately 1% of the sample.

Patients chosen for sequencing had shown expansion of CD8+CD57+ cells by flow cytometry. Every patient had severe acquired aplastic anemia, diagnosed using the International Study of Aplastic Anemia and Agranulocytosis and Camitta criteria. No patient had received any therapy when blood was sampled. In this study, sorted CD4+ and CD8+ T cells from the blood of healthy subjects and of severe aplastic anemia patients had their TCR repertoires deep-sequenced. In the USA, patient enrollment took place under clinicaltrials.gov protocols 00001620, 01623167, 00001397, 00071045, 00081523 and 00961064. Ficoll-Paque density gradient centrifugation was used to isolate peripheral blood mononuclear cells. Before DNA extraction, CD4+ and CD8+ T cells were sorted with FACS or magnetic beads. This clonotype was detected many times. Its antigen is not yet known. No quality values exist for individual bases; no much larger clone is one base distant.

This TCR derives from a human donor with aplastic anemia. The chain uses TRBV7-8 and TRBJ1-1, with the D gene not clear enough to name. Material: sorted CD4+, CD8+, or CD8+CD57+ T cells (not recorded which) from PBMCs. The CDR3 reads CASSSIPKTEAFF. The DNA sequence reads TGTGCCAGCAGCTCAATCCCGAAAACTGAAGCTTTCTTT.